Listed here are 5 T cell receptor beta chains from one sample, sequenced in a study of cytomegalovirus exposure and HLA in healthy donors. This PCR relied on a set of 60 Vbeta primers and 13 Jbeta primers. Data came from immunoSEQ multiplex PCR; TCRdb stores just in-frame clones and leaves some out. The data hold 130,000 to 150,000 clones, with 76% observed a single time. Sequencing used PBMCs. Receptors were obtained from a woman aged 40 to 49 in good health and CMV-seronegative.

CDR3 in amino acids: CASSLRLEVIYEQYF. CDR3 nucleotide sequence: TGTGCCAGCAGTTTGCGGCTAGAGGTAATATACGAGCAGTACTTC. J is TRBJ2-7 and V is TRBV27; D unresolved. V was pared by 3 bases and J by 4 bases, with 16 bases between. This CDR3 is 15 amino acids long. Germline CDR1 reads MNHEY; CDR2 reads SMNVEV (reference sequence).

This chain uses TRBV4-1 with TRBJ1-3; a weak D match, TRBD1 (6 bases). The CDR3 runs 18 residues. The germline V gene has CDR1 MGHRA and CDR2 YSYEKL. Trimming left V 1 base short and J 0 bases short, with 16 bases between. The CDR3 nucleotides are TGCGCCAGCAGCCAAGGATTGGCGAGAGGGGGCTCTGGAAACACCATATATTTT. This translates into CASSQGLARGGSGNTIYF.

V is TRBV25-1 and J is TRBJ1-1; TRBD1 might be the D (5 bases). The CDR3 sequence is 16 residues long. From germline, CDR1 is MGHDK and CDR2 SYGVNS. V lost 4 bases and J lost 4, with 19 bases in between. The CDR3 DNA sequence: TGTGCCAGCAGTGTCATCGGGGGGGTTTATGGCACTGAAGCTTTCTTT. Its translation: CASSVIGGVYGTEAFF.

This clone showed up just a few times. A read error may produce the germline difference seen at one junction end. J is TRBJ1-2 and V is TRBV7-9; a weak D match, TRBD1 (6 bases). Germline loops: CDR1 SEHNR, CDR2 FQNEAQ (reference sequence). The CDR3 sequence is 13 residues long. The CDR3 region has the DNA TGTTCCAGCAGCTCTTCAGGGGTGGGGGGCTACACCTTC. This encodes CSSSSSGVGGYTF.

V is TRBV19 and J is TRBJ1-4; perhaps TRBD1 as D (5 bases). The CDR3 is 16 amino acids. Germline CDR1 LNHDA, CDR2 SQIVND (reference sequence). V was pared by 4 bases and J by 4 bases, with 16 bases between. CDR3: CASSTRLTEINEKLFF. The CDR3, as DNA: TGTGCCAGTAGTACCCGACTGACAGAGATTAATGAAAAACTGTTTTTT.